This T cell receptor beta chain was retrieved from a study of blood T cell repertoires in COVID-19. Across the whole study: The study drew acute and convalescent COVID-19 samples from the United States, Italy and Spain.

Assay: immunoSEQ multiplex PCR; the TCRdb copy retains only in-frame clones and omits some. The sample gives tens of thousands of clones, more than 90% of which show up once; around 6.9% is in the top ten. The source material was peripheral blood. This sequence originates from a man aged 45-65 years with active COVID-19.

The DNA for the CDR3 is TGTGCCTGGAGCACAGGCCCGTTGGGCACTGAAGCTTTCTTT. Its translation: CAWSTGPLGTEAFF. This sequence joins TRBV30 and TRBJ1-1; perhaps TRBD1 as D (5 bases). CDR1 is GTSNPN, CDR2 SVGIG, per germline (reference sequence). The CDR3 length is 14 residues. The V and J ends lost 3 bases and 4 bases respectively, with 15 bases between them.